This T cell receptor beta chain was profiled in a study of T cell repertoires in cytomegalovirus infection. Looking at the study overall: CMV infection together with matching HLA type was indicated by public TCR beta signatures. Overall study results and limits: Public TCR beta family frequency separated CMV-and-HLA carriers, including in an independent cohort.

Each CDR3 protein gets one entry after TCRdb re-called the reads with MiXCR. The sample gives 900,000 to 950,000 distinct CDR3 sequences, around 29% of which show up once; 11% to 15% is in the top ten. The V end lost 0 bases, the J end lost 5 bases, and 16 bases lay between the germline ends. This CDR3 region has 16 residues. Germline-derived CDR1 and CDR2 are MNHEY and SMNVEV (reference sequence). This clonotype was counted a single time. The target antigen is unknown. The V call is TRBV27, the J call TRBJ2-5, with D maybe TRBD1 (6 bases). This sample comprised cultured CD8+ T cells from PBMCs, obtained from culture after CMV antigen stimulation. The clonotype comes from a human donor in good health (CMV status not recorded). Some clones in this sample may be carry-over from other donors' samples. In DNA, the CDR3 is TGTGCCAGCAGTTTATCGACGGGGCAGGGGATGGAGACCCAGTACTTC. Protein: CASSLSTGQGMETQYF.